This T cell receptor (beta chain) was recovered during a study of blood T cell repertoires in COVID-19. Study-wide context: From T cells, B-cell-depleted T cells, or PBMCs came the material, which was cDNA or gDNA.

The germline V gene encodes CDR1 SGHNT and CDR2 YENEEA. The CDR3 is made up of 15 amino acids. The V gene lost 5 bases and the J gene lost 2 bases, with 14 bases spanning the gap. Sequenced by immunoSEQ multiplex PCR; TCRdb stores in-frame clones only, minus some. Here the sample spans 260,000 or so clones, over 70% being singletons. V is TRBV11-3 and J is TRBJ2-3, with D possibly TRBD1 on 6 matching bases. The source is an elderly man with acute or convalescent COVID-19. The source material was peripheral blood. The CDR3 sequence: CASSPNSGATDTQYF. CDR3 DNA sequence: TGTGCCAGCAGCCCCAACTCAGGGGCCACAGATACGCAGTATTTT.